Reported below is one TCR beta chain. Its specificity is not known. The CDR3 consists of 14 residues. Germline V lookup: CDR1 ENHRY, CDR2 SYGVKD. The ends were cut back, 2 bases at V and 6 bases at J, with 13 bases in the middle. Only in-frame clones appear in the TCRdb table, and some are missing; sequencing was by immunoSEQ multiplex PCR. The table has about 200,000 clones, roughly 72% seen once. The data were taken from a study of cytotoxic CD8 clonotypes in ibrutinib-treated CLL. Study-wide points: Clonality measured at baseline exceeded age-matched healthy donors, tracking circulating CD8+ T-cell counts. Rising at ibrutinib response, clonality subsequently fell back toward baseline at progression. Under therapy, public clonotypes either contracted or stayed stable, and they were uncommon.

The V and J genes are TRBV10-3 and TRBJ1-1; D gene uncertain. Sequencing was performed on PBMCs, taken after 24 months of ibrutinib treatment. This TCR was recovered from a human donor with chronic lymphocytic leukemia. CDR3 DNA sequence: TGTGCCATCAGTGAGGGGTTATCAGTCGCTGAAGCTTTCTTT. Its protein is CAISEGLSVAEAFF.